This record concerns one T cell receptor beta chain sequence. CDR1 is SGHTS and CDR2 is YDEGEE in the germline V gene. CDR3 length: 15 residues. V shed 4 bases and J 5 bases; nucleotides not matched to a gene: 3. The data originate from a study of blood T cell repertoires in COVID-19. Study background: Spain, Italy and the United States supplied samples that represented acute and convalescent COVID-19.

Per the study methods: The assay estimated nucleated cells by amplifying reference gene primers. Some clones are missing from TCRdb's copy, which holds only in-frame ones; the method was immunoSEQ multiplex PCR. For V, J and clone size, that table is used; D and trimming come from the DNA. This sample has roughly 160,000 clones, with just over 85% found just once. The V gene is TRBV5-8, the J gene TRBJ2-1, with 13 bases fitting TRBD2. The source of this sequence is a man in his fifties or sixties with active or convalescent COVID-19. Sequencing was performed on peripheral blood. CDR3 amino acids: CASSKLAGGNNEQFF. CDR3 in DNA: TGTGCCAGCAGCAAACTAGCGGGGGGGAACAATGAGCAGTTCTTC.